This record covers a single T cell receptor beta chain. The antigen remains undetermined. This entry comes from a study of shared clonotypes between healthy human individuals. As for the study in general: Donors had three CD4 naive, three CD4 memory, two CD8 naive and one CD8 memory plate apiece. Study-level results: When compared with the clonotypes that were shared by all four sorted-subset donors, the non-shared clonotypes turned out to have lower generation probabilities. Richness estimates generally favored naive over memory subsets.

CDR1 LNHDA and CDR2 SQIVND come from the germline V gene (reference sequence). CDR3 length: 15 amino acids. V shed 7 bases and J shed 7 bases, with 22 bases lying between them. CD45RO-negative CD8 cells positively selected for CCR7 made up the naive population, which excluded terminally differentiated effector memory CD45RA+ cells. Libraries were prepared by immunoSEQ multiplex PCR; TCRdb keeps only in-frame clonotypes and omits some of them. The sample has hundreds of thousands of clones, around 95% seen once. The specimen was naive CD8+ T cells sorted from blood. This TCR derives from a woman in her twenties or thirties in good health. This sequence joins TRBV19 and TRBJ1-2, with unresolved D. The CDR3 spells CASTAFPGSVSGYTF. In DNA, the CDR3 is TGTGCCAGTACCGCCTTCCCGGGAAGCGTGTCTGGCTACACCTTC.